This T cell receptor beta chain was found in a study of T-cell memory formation after mild COVID-19. TCRdb recomputed calls from the 5' RACE reads with MiXCR, one row per CDR3 protein. The sample lists about 290,000 distinct CDR3 sequences; over 15% were seen once. Germline V lookup: CDR1 SGHDN, CDR2 FVKESK. V dropped 3 bases and J dropped 1 base, with 8 bases sitting between them. This CDR3 region has 14 residues. Sequenced sample: PBMCs or a T cell subset sorted from them (not recorded which). The chain couples TRBV14 to TRBJ2-3; D gene ambiguous. This TCR was recovered from a man aged 18 to 29 who had mild COVID-19 (a few samples of this study predate the infection). Cell type and time point are not known. In DNA, the CDR3 is TGTGCCAGCAGCCATTCTGTGGGCACAGATACGCAGTATTTT. Translating gives CASSHSVGTDTQYF.